Below, 22 T cell receptor beta chains from the same sample are listed, as sequenced in a study of T cell responses to AZD1222 COVID-19 vaccine. Only in-frame clones appear in the TCRdb table, and some are missing; sequencing was by immunoSEQ multiplex PCR. The repertoire holds some 110,000 clones, with 86% as singletons. Sequences were derived from peripheral blood, sampled 28 days after the second AZD1222 dose. The receptors come from an adult who received the AZD1222 COVID-19 vaccine.

This clone was found once. V is TRBV5-5 and J is TRBJ2-7; 8 positions match TRBD1. V shed 4 bases and J 0 bases; nucleotides not matched to a gene: 12. The CDR3 has 17 amino acids. Germline V CDR1 and CDR2: SGHKS, YYEKEE (reference sequence). As DNA, the CDR3 is TGTGCCAGCAGCCCAAGACCGGACAGGGCTAACTCCTACGAGCAGTACTTC. Residues: CASSPRPDRANSYEQYF. The variable domain in full, completed from reference TRBV5-5 and TRBJ2-7, reads DAGVTQSPTHLIKTRGQQVTLRCSPISGHKSVSWYQQVLGQGPQFIFQYYEKEERGRGNFPDRFSARQFPNYSSELNVNALLLGDSALYLCASSPRPDRANSYEQYFGPGTRLTVT.

This chain uses TRBV6-1 with TRBJ2-3; D is unclear. Germline V CDR1 and CDR2: MNHNS, SASEGT. Between the trimmed V and J ends, which lost 3 bases and 5 bases, there was a span of 15 bases. The CDR3 is 15 amino acids. DNA for the CDR3: TGTGCCAGCAGTGATTGGACCGACGGTGGAGATACGCAGTATTTT. It encodes CASSDWTDGGDTQYF.

The J gene is TRBJ2-7, the V gene TRBV3-1 (or the pseudogene TRBV3-2); 7 positions agree with TRBD1. This CDR3 has 15 amino acids. The germline gives CDR1 LGHDT, CDR2 YNNKEL (reference sequence). V shed 6 bases and J 9 bases; nucleotides not matched to a gene: 17. CDR3 sequence: CASRRPGQTLRGQYF. CDR3 sequence (DNA): TGTGCCAGCAGACGGCCGGGACAGACTCTACGTGGGCAGTACTTC.

The rearrangement links TRBV2 to TRBJ2-2, with D perhaps being TRBD1 or TRBD2 (5 bases each). Looked up from germline, CDR1 is SNHLY and CDR2 is FYNNEI. This CDR3 spans 15 amino acids. V lost 10 bases and J lost 2, with 17 bases in between. CDR3 nucleotides: TGTGCCACGTCCTTCGGGACCACAAACACCGGGGAGCTGTTTTTT. Protein sequence: CATSFGTTNTGELFF.

The chain links TRBV28 to TRBJ1-2; 8 bases are shared with TRBD1. The CDR3 has 14 residues. V was clipped by 6 bases and J by 7 bases; unmatched bases: 10. Germline CDR1 is MDHEN and CDR2 is SYDVKM. CDR3 amino acids: CASRPGQGLGGYTF. CDR3 DNA sequence: TGTGCCAGCAGGCCCGGACAGGGATTAGGTGGCTACACCTTC.

The V call is TRBV3-1 (or the pseudogene TRBV3-2), the J call TRBJ1-6; the D gene is possibly TRBD1 (5 bases). The germline V gene encodes CDR1 LGHDT and CDR2 YNNKEL (reference sequence). CDR3 size: 15 residues. Trimming removed 4 bases from V and 7 bases from J, with 14 bases in between. The CDR3 is CASSLRGGENSPLHF. CDR3 bases: TGTGCCAGCAGCCTCCGTGGGGGGGAGAATTCACCCCTCCACTTT.

The chain joins TRBV4-1 to TRBJ1-2; D remains ambiguous. This CDR3 comprises 13 residues. Trimming left V 0 bases short and J 5 bases short, with 7 bases between. Germline V gene sequence: CDR1 MGHRA, CDR2 YSYEKL. CDR3 DNA: TGCGCCAGCAGCCAAGAAAGGCAGTATGGCTACACCTTC. Protein sequence: CASSQERQYGYTF.

This chain joins TRBV7-2 and TRBJ2-7, with 7 bases aligning to TRBD1. V shed 4 bases, J shed 3 bases, and the junction held 3 bases outside the gene matches. Germline loops: CDR1 SGHTA, CDR2 FQGNSA. CDR3 size: 13 residues. CDR3 amino acids: CASSSGTDYEQYF. CDR3 in DNA: TGTGCCAGCAGCTCCGGGACAGACTACGAGCAGTACTTC. Variable domain in full (rest from reference TRBV7-2 and TRBJ2-7): GAGVSQSPSNKVTEKGKDVELRCDPISGHTALYWYRQSLGQGLEFLIYFQGNSAPDKSGLPSDRFSAERTGGSVSTLTIQRTQQEDSAVYLCASSSGTDYEQYFGPGTRLTVT.

The chain links TRBV4-3 to TRBJ1-3, with 8 bases that match TRBD1. This CDR3 has 16 amino acids. V shed 1 base and J 0 bases; nucleotides not matched to a gene: 2. Per the germline V gene, CDR1 is LGHNA and CDR2 is YSLEER. The CDR3 loop is CASSQGQGTSGNTIYF. Written as DNA, the CDR3 is TGCGCCAGCAGCCAAGGACAGGGGACCTCTGGAAACACCATATATTTT.

The rearrangement links TRBV19 to TRBJ2-2, with TRBD1 identical over 8 bases. The J segment lost 4 bases and the V segment lost 3 bases, leaving 10 bases of the junction unmatched. Germline CDR1 is LNHDA and CDR2 is SQIVND (reference sequence). This CDR3 is built from 17 residues. The CDR3 loop is CASSILSSGGVTGELFF. The DNA of the CDR3 is TGTGCCAGTAGTATCCTCTCGTCAGGGGGCGTCACCGGGGAGCTGTTTTTT.

The chain joins TRBV19 to TRBJ2-2; tentative D call: TRBD2 (5 bases). The CDR3 loop spans 17 amino acids. The germline V gene has CDR1 LNHDA and CDR2 SQIVND (reference sequence). With 9 bases removed from V and 8 bases from J, the gap between germline ends came to 28 bases. The CDR3 reads CASTRGWSGGTPGELFF. For the CDR3, the DNA is TGTGCCAGCACCCGAGGGTGGAGCGGAGGAACCCCGGGGGAGCTGTTTTTT.

The chain links TRBV5-3 to TRBJ2-5; 7 nucleotides align to TRBD2. TRBV5-3 carries the ORF label, with uncertain function. With 2 bases clipped from V and 9 bases from J, the junction kept 7 bases outside the gene matches. CDR3 size: 13 residues. The CDR3 DNA reads as TGTGCCAGAAGCTTATTCTGGGGGAGGGCCCAGTACTTC. Amino acids: CARSLFWGRAQYF.

V is TRBV27 and J is TRBJ1-2; no clear D gene. The germline V and J ends were trimmed by 5 bases and 7 bases, with 11 bases remaining between them. The CDR3 totals 12 residues. Germline V lookup: CDR1 MNHEY, CDR2 SMNVEV (reference sequence). CDR3 bases: TGTGCCAGCAGTCGCCCGGGCTCTGGCTACACCTTC. Its protein product is CASSRPGSGYTF.

DNA of the CDR3: TGTGCCAGCTCTCGCAACCGGGACAGTGCCTACGAGCAGTACTTC. Its translation is CASSRNRDSAYEQYF. The genes are TRBV18 and TRBJ2-7; 7 positions match TRBD1. Germline V lookup: CDR1 KGHSH, CDR2 LQKENI. V trimming: 6 bases; J trimming: 2 bases; junction bases outside the gene matches: 10. The CDR3 has 15 residues.

This clone occurred once. The chain is built from TRBV12-3 or TRBV12-4 and TRBJ1-4; D is undetermined. There are 11 residues in the CDR3. V was shortened by 4 bases and J by 3 bases, with 0 bases between the two germline ends. CDR3 in DNA: TGTGCCAGCAGTTCTAATGAAAAACTGTTTTTT. Protein: CASSSNEKLFF.

This chain uses TRBV5-1 with TRBJ2-1; the match to TRBD2 covers 9 bases. Germline CDR1 SGHRS, CDR2 YFSETQ. This CDR3 spans 15 amino acids. J was trimmed by 2 bases and V by 1 base; bases with no gene match: 1. In DNA form, the CDR3 reads TGCGCCAGCAGCTTGCTAGCGGGAACCTACAATGAGCAGTTCTTC. It encodes CASSLLAGTYNEQFF.

This chain connects TRBV5-1 to TRBJ1-6; a possible D gene is TRBD1 (6 bases). This CDR3 spans 18 amino acids. Germline V lookup: CDR1 SGHRS, CDR2 YFSETQ. The V gene lost 0 bases and the J gene lost 0 bases, with 13 bases spanning the gap. The CDR3 DNA reads as TGCGCCAGCAGCTTGGTGGGGGGCGGCAGCTCCTATAATTCACCCCTCCACTTT. Protein: CASSLVGGGSSYNSPLHF.

This clone is medium-sized (0.01 to 0.1%) within its sample. The chain uses TRBV19 and TRBJ2-3; TRBD2 agrees at 14 bases. The junction had 7 bases not matched to a gene; V was cut back by 5 bases and J by 6 bases. The CDR3 sequence is 16 residues long. CDR1 is LNHDA, CDR2 SQIVND, per germline (reference sequence). CDR3 nucleotides: TGTGCCAGTAGTGAGGGACTAGCGGGAGCGTCCGATACGCAGTATTTT. It translates to CASSEGLAGASDTQYF.

The chain couples TRBV28 to TRBJ1-5, with D tentatively TRBD1 (6 bases). The length of the CDR3 is 15 residues. In germline, CDR1 is MDHEN, CDR2 SYDVKM. Trimming stripped 3 bases from V and 2 bases from J, with 11 bases between. The CDR3 loop is CASSLIGGGNQPQHF. CDR3 bases: TGTGCCAGCAGTTTGATAGGGGGTGGCAATCAGCCCCAGCATTTT.

This rearrangement joins TRBV3-1 (or the pseudogene TRBV3-2) to TRBJ2-5; D gene ambiguous. Trimming left V 4 bases short and J 4 bases short, with 4 bases between. Germline CDR1 LGHDT, CDR2 YNNKEL (reference sequence). The CDR3 runs to 11 residues. This CDR3 is CASSRTETQYF. The CDR3 nucleotides read TGTGCCAGCAGCCGAACAGAGACCCAGTACTTC.

The chain couples TRBV7-9 to TRBJ2-3; no reliable D call. In germline, CDR1 is SEHNR, CDR2 FQNEAQ (reference sequence). V was clipped by 5 bases and J by 1 base, with 13 bases between them. The CDR3 totals 15 residues. CDR3: CASSRGNEGTDTQYF. CDR3 nucleotide sequence: TGTGCCAGCAGCCGTGGGAACGAGGGCACAGATACGCAGTATTTT. Variable domain in full (rest from reference TRBV7-9 and TRBJ2-3): DTGVSQNPRHKITKRGQNVTFRCDPISEHNRLYWYRQTLGQGPEFLTYFQNEAQLEKSRLLSDRFSAERPKGSFSTLEIQRTEQGDSAMYLCASSRGNEGTDTQYFGPGTRLTVL.

This chain uses TRBV11-2 with TRBJ1-5; D might be TRBD1 (6 bases). V lost 4 bases, J lost 3 bases, and 13 bases lay in between. The length of the CDR3 is 15 residues. Germline loops: CDR1 SGHAT, CDR2 FQNNGV. CDR3 DNA sequence: TGTGCCAGCAGCTCCGAGGGGGGACCCAATCAGCCCCAGCATTTT. Translation: CASSSEGGPNQPQHF. Variable domain in full (rest from reference TRBV11-2 and TRBJ1-5): EAGVAQSPRYKIIEKRQSVAFWCNPISGHATLYWYQQILGQGPKLLIQFQNNGVVDDSQLPKDRFSAERLKGVDSTLKIQPAKLEDSAVYLCASSSEGGPNQPQHFGDGTRLSIL.